This record looks at one T cell receptor (beta chain) sequence and its context. The antigen is undetermined. This sample is part of a study of T-cell memory formation after mild COVID-19. TCRdb re-called the 5' RACE reads through MiXCR, storing one row per CDR3 protein. Of roughly 250,000 distinct CDR3 sequences listed, about a sixth were seen once; the top ten hold around a fifth. The CDR3 length is 11 residues. The germline V gene encodes CDR1 SGHAT and CDR2 FQNNGV. Trimming pared 2 bases from V and 6 bases from J, leaving 5 bases between. Study-wide results and caveats: In pre-infection memory, a portion of responding clones appeared, which suggested that cross-reactive memory joined.

The sequencing sample was made of PBMCs or a T cell subset sorted from them (not recorded which). The clonotype comes from a man younger than 35 who had mild COVID-19 (a few samples of this study predate the infection). Cell type and time point are not known. The chain is built from TRBV11-2 and TRBJ2-7; no clear D gene. Here the CDR3 reads CASSLSSEQYF. CDR3 DNA: TGTGCCAGCAGCTTAAGTTCCGAGCAGTACTTC.